The rows below give T cell receptor beta chains drawn from one sample of a study of shared clonotypes between healthy human individuals. The protocol was immunoSEQ multiplex PCR, while the TCRdb copy is restricted to in-frame clones and leaves out a portion. The profile shows just over 2,000,000 clones, 90% to 95% of them singletons. Sequencing used naive CD4+ T cells sorted from blood. These receptors all come from a young man in good health. Each CDR3 is given with its conserved first and last residue. Fields, in order: D gene, clone size, J gene, V gene, CDR3 DNA, CDR3 protein. A D gene is named only where the DNA matches it firmly. The size of a clone is reported for some rows only, either as once, few or many, or as a class for expanded clones.

D gene: TRBD1
clone size: -
J gene: TRBJ1-2
V gene: TRBV29-1
CDR3 DNA: TGCAGCGTGACAGGGATTGACTATGGCTACACCTTC
CDR3 protein: CSVTGIDYGYTF

D gene: -
clone size: -
J gene: TRBJ2-7
V gene: TRBV29-1
CDR3 DNA: TGCAGCGTTGAAGATTTAGCTGGGCAGTACTTC
CDR3 protein: CSVEDLAGQYF

D gene: -
clone size: -
J gene: TRBJ1-4
V gene: TRBV14
CDR3 DNA: TGTGCCAGCAGCCAAGGGCCCAGGGAGGGTTCCAATGAAAAACTGTTTTTT
CDR3 protein: CASSQGPREGSNEKLFF

D gene: TRBD2
clone size: once
J gene: TRBJ2-2
V gene: TRBV11-2
CDR3 DNA: TGTGCCAGCAGTCGTATCCGGACTAGCGGGAATACCGGGGAGCTGTTTTTT
CDR3 protein: CASSRIRTSGNTGELFF

D gene: -
clone size: -
J gene: TRBJ2-2
V gene: TRBV2
CDR3 DNA: TGTGCCAGCAGTGAACTAGCGAGCACCGGGGAGCTGTTTTTT
CDR3 protein: CASSELASTGELFF

D gene: TRBD1
clone size: -
J gene: TRBJ2-7
V gene: TRBV30
CDR3 DNA: TGTGCCTGGAGCAGGACAGGGGCGACCGCCTACGAGCAGTACTTC
CDR3 protein: CAWSRTGATAYEQYF

D gene: -
clone size: -
J gene: TRBJ2-1
V gene: TRBV6-5
CDR3 DNA: TGTGCCAGCACCTCTATATTGGGGTCCTGGTATGAGCAGTTCTTC
CDR3 protein: CASTSILGSWYEQFF

D gene: -
clone size: once
J gene: TRBJ1-4
V gene: TRBV11-2
CDR3 DNA: TGTGCCAGCAGTTCCCATATTTCGGCTAATGAAAAACTGTTTTTT
CDR3 protein: CASSSHISANEKLFF

D gene: -
clone size: -
J gene: TRBJ1-1
V gene: TRBV30
CDR3 DNA: TGTGCCTGGAGTGACAGGTCTGGGGCTTTCTTT
CDR3 protein: CAWSDRSGAFF

D gene: TRBD1
clone size: -
J gene: TRBJ1-2
V gene: TRBV19
CDR3 DNA: TGTGCCAGTAGTCCGGGACAGTCCGTCTATGGCTACACCTTC
CDR3 protein: CASSPGQSVYGYTF

D gene: -
clone size: -
J gene: TRBJ1-6
V gene: TRBV4-3
CDR3 DNA: TGCGCCAGCAGCCAAGAGACAAGGTATAATTCACCCCTCCACTTT
CDR3 protein: CASSQETRYNSPLHF

D gene: -
clone size: -
J gene: TRBJ2-1
V gene: TRBV5-1
CDR3 DNA: TGCGCCAGCAACCAGGGGACCAACAATGAGCAGTTCTTC
CDR3 protein: CASNQGTNNEQFF

D gene: -
clone size: -
J gene: TRBJ1-1
V gene: TRBV5-1
CDR3 DNA: TGCGCCAGCAGCTTGGTCGGGGGGCTTGGGAACACTGAAGCTTTCTTT
CDR3 protein: CASSLVGGLGNTEAFF

D gene: -
clone size: -
J gene: TRBJ1-5
V gene: TRBV10-1
CDR3 DNA: TGCGCCAGCAGTGGGGTCTGCAATCAGCCCCAGCATTTT
CDR3 protein: CASSGVCNQPQHF

D gene: TRBD1
clone size: -
J gene: TRBJ1-5
V gene: TRBV5-1
CDR3 DNA: TGCGCCAGCAGCTCGACAGGGGATCAGCCCCAGCATTTT
CDR3 protein: CASSSTGDQPQHF

D gene: TRBD1
clone size: once
J gene: TRBJ1-6
V gene: TRBV7-3
CDR3 DNA: TGTGCCAGCAGCTCGCACCGACAGGGTTCGGGTTCACCCCTCCACTTT
CDR3 protein: CASSSHRQGSGSPLHF

D gene: -
clone size: -
J gene: TRBJ2-7
V gene: TRBV2
CDR3 DNA: TGTGCCAGCATAGTCAGGGTTAGCTACGAGCAGTACTTC
CDR3 protein: CASIVRVSYEQYF

D gene: -
clone size: -
J gene: TRBJ1-5
V gene: TRBV5-1
CDR3 DNA: TGCGCCAGCAGCTTAGGTCCTAGCAATCAGCCCCAGCATTTT
CDR3 protein: CASSLGPSNQPQHF

D gene: TRBD2
clone size: -
J gene: TRBJ2-1
V gene: TRBV2
CDR3 DNA: TGTGCCAGCAGTGAAGGGGGCGGGAGGAAGCATGAGCAGTTCTTC
CDR3 protein: CASSEGGGRKHEQFF

D gene: -
clone size: -
J gene: TRBJ2-2
V gene: TRBV5-4
CDR3 DNA: TGTGCCAGCAGGAGCCTAGGACAGCCGAACACCGGGGAGCTGTTTTTT
CDR3 protein: CASRSLGQPNTGELFF

D gene: -
clone size: -
J gene: TRBJ1-1
V gene: TRBV6-5
CDR3 DNA: TGTGCCAGCAGTGACAGGAGTAAGAACACTGAAGCTTTCTTT
CDR3 protein: CASSDRSKNTEAFF

D gene: -
clone size: -
J gene: TRBJ2-7
V gene: TRBV11-1
CDR3 DNA: TGTGCCAGCAGCTTATCGAGCAGGGAAGTGGGGCAGTACTTC
CDR3 protein: CASSLSSREVGQYF

D gene: -
clone size: -
J gene: TRBJ2-1
V gene: TRBV4-3
CDR3 DNA: TGCGCCAGCAGCCAAGTCCCGGGACGGCCTTCTGCACATGAGCAGTTCTTC
CDR3 protein: CASSQVPGRPSAHEQFF

D gene: TRBD2
clone size: -
J gene: TRBJ2-7
V gene: TRBV11-2
CDR3 DNA: TGTGCCAGCAGCTTGGGACTAGTGGGGGAGCAGTACTTC
CDR3 protein: CASSLGLVGEQYF

D gene: -
clone size: -
J gene: TRBJ2-5
V gene: TRBV9
CDR3 DNA: TGTGCCAGCAGCGTAGAGGGAGGGACCCAGTACTTC
CDR3 protein: CASSVEGGTQYF

D gene: -
clone size: -
J gene: TRBJ2-7
V gene: TRBV7-8
CDR3 DNA: TGTGCCAGCAGCTTAGCATTCCGGGACGGACCCTACGAGCAGTACTTC
CDR3 protein: CASSLAFRDGPYEQYF

D gene: -
clone size: -
J gene: TRBJ2-2
V gene: TRBV7-3
CDR3 DNA: TGTGCCAGCAGCTTCGGGCAGACCGGGGAGCTGTTTTTT
CDR3 protein: CASSFGQTGELFF

D gene: -
clone size: -
J gene: TRBJ2-7
V gene: TRBV5-1
CDR3 DNA: TGCGCCAGCAGCTTGGTGGGCCCCTCCTACGAGCAGTACTTC
CDR3 protein: CASSLVGPSYEQYF

D gene: TRBD1
clone size: -
J gene: TRBJ2-7
V gene: TRBV27
CDR3 DNA: TGTGCCAGCAGGAAAGCCGGGACAGGGCGCTACGAGCAGTACTTC
CDR3 protein: CASRKAGTGRYEQYF

D gene: TRBD1
clone size: -
J gene: TRBJ1-5
V gene: TRBV18
CDR3 DNA: TGTGCCAGCTCACAGGGGGCGCAGGCCAATCAGCCCCAGCATTTT
CDR3 protein: CASSQGAQANQPQHF

D gene: TRBD1
clone size: -
J gene: TRBJ2-2
V gene: TRBV9
CDR3 DNA: TGTGCCAGCAGCGTAGTACAGGGGTCCGGGGAGCTGTTTTTT
CDR3 protein: CASSVVQGSGELFF

D gene: TRBD1
clone size: few
J gene: TRBJ1-6
V gene: TRBV2
CDR3 DNA: TGTGCCAGCAGTGAAGTTACAGGGGTCCTTGGATTATTT
CDR3 protein: CASSEVTGVLGLF

D gene: -
clone size: -
J gene: TRBJ1-2
V gene: TRBV28
CDR3 DNA: TGTGCCAGCAGTTTTCCGTCGGGACGAAAGTATGGCTACACCTTC
CDR3 protein: CASSFPSGRKYGYTF

D gene: -
clone size: -
J gene: TRBJ1-1
V gene: TRBV11-3
CDR3 DNA: TGTGCCAGCAGCTTAGGAGGGAAAGCGAACACTGAAGCTTTCTTT
CDR3 protein: CASSLGGKANTEAFF

D gene: -
clone size: -
J gene: TRBJ2-3
V gene: TRBV7-2
CDR3 DNA: TGTGCCAGCAGCTTAGTATCAGCGAACACAGATACGCAGTATTTT
CDR3 protein: CASSLVSANTDTQYF

D gene: TRBD2
clone size: -
J gene: TRBJ2-7
V gene: TRBV11-2
CDR3 DNA: TGTGCCAGCAGCTTAGATCCTAGCGGCTCCTACGAGCAGTACTTC
CDR3 protein: CASSLDPSGSYEQYF

D gene: TRBD2
clone size: -
J gene: TRBJ2-7
V gene: TRBV18
CDR3 DNA: TGTGCCAGCTCACCGATCATCGCCGGGACTAGCTCCAGCGAGCAGTACTTC
CDR3 protein: CASSPIIAGTSSSEQYF